The T cell receptor beta chain under discussion was sequenced for a study of regulatory T cells in long-lasting Graves disease. On the study more broadly: The definition of persistent Graves' disease was over 5 years of antithyroid drugs with positive TSH receptor antibodies.

Building the TCR beta libraries relied on iRepertoire HTBI primers, and CDR3 regions underwent Arm-PCR. One entry per CDR3 protein results from TCRdb running MiXCR on the multiplex PCR reads. The table shows about 660,000 distinct CDR3 sequences, with roughly 30% occurring only once. The time point was: persistent/refractory GD, antithyroid drugs over 5 years with positive TRAb. The authors made the TCR library using RNA they extracted from PBMCs. Germline-derived CDR1 and CDR2 are SQVTM and ANQGSEA. The V gene lost 5 bases and the J gene lost 11 bases, with 21 bases spanning the gap. This CDR3 is 13 amino acids long.

The clonotype originates from a female donor with Graves disease. The starting material was peripheral blood mononuclear cells (PBMCs), obtained when the disease was refractory, from a patient treated with antithyroid drugs. This rearrangement joins TRBV29-1 to TRBJ1-1; tentatively, D is TRBD1 (6 bases). The CDR3 coding sequence is TGCAGCGTTCTCCCCAGGGGTACTGTGGATGCTTTCTTT. Its translation: CSVLPRGTVDAFF.